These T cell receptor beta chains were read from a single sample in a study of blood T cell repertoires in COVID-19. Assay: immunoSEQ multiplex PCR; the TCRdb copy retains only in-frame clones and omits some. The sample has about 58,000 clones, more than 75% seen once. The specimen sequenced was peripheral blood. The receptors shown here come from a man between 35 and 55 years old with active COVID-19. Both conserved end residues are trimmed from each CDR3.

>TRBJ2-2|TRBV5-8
ASKRTGMGAGELF
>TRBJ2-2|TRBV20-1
SASGAGELF
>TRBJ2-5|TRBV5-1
ASSPWTSGAQETQY
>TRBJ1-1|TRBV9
ASSVTGATEAF
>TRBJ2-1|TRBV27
ASSFITGTAINEQF
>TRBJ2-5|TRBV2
ASNDRETQY
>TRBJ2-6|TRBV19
ASSMGGSGANVLT
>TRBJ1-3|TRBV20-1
SASPGLAGNTIY
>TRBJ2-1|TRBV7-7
ASSSGQGEGNEQF
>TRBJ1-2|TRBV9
ASSVGHTRGYGYT
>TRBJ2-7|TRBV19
ASSRTGGFDEQY
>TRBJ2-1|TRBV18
ASSAPTGISYNEQF
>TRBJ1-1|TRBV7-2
ASSADRNTEAF
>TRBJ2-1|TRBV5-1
ASSSPGLAEFPYNEQF
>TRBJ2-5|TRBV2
ASTGTSGSVGKTQY
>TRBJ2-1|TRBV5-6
ASSSRRARLISYNEQF
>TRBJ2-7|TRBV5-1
ASSFQREGEQY
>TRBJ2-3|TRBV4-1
ASSQVEREDTQY
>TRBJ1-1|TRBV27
ASSSKRTVWDTEAF
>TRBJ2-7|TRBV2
ASIRTSSYEQY
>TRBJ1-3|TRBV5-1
ASSLEAGGGSGNTIY
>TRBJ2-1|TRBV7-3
ASSLLAGANNEQF
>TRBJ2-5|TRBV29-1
SVEARVLQETQY
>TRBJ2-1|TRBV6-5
ASSYLQDNEQF
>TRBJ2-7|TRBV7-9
ASTRTDRFEQY
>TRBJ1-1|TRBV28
ASRWDRGDTEAF
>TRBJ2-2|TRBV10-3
AISETQGLDTGELF
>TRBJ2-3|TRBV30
AWSVAISDTQY
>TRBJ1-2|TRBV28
ASSFTRASGYT
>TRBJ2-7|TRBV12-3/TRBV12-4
ASSMGAYYEQY
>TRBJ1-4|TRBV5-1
ASSLAKGAGEKLF
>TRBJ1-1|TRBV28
ASSSDRGAF
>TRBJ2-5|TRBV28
ASRRLSFGLAGEYQETQY
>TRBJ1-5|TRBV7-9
ASSLETGPQH
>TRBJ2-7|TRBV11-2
ASSPRQGRGYEQY
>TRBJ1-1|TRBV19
ASSWARNTEAF
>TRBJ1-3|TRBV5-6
ASSLGASSSGNTIY
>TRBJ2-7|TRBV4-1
ASSQERLTKKQGAFYEQY
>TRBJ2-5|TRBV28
ASSFLGDRTQY
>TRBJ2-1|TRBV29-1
SVPRGEGNEQF
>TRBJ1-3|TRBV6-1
ASSVSRGGSGNTIY
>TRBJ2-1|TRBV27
ASSPTGHYNEQF
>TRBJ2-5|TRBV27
ASRKLAGTETQY
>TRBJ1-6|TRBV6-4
ASSDGPTSPLH
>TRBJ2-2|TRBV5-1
ASSLGRTSNTGELF
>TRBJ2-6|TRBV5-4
ASSAGSAGANVLT